These 27 T cell receptor beta chains originate from one sample sequenced in a study of cytomegalovirus exposure and HLA in healthy donors. Researchers ran the PCR with 60 Vbeta and 13 Jbeta primers. The table came from immunoSEQ multiplex PCR; TCRdb's copy has only in-frame clones and leaves some out. The top ten clones hold 2% to 3% of a sample with approximately 100,000 clones, 70% to 80% of them seen once. Source material: PBMCs. The receptors originated from a female donor in good health and CMV-seronegative.

The rearrangement joins TRBV30 to TRBJ1-6; TRBD1 might be the D (6 bases). The germline CDR1 and CDR2 sequences are GTSNPN and SVGIG (reference sequence). CDR3 length equals 14 residues. Trimming cost V 0 bases and J 10 bases, with 13 bases left between them. DNA of the CDR3: TGTGCCTGGAGTGTCTCAGGGGCGTTATCACCCCTCCACTTT. This translates into CAWSVSGALSPLHF. The complete variable domain, with remaining parts taken from reference TRBV30 and TRBJ1-6, reads SQTIHQWPATLVQPVGSPLSLECTVEGTSNPNLYWYRQAAGRGLQLLFYSVGIGQISSEVPQNLSASRPQDRQFILSSKKLLLSDSGFYLCAWSVSGALSPLHFGNGTRLTVT.

This clone was seen a handful of times. The V call is TRBV7-9, the J call TRBJ2-1; 10 nucleotides line up with TRBD2. The ends lost 4 bases at V and 7 bases at J; junction bases unmatched: 4. CDR3 length equals 14 residues. CDR1 is SEHNR and CDR2 is FQNEAQ in the germline V gene (reference sequence). CDR3: CASSSLAGSNEQFF. The CDR3 DNA reads TGTGCCAGCAGCTCACTAGCGGGGTCAAATGAGCAGTTCTTC.

The CDR3, as DNA: TGCGCCAGCAGCCACTCTCAGGGACAGATGACCTACGAGCAGTACTTC. Translation: CASSHSQGQMTYEQYF. V gene TRBV4-1 combines with J gene TRBJ2-7; 7 nucleotides agree with TRBD1. The CDR3 totals 16 residues. The V segment lost 3 bases and the J segment 2 bases; nucleotides outside the gene matches: 10. The germline V gene encodes CDR1 MGHRA and CDR2 YSYEKL.

The chain links TRBV27 to TRBJ1-6; TRBD1 is a possible D gene (6 bases). CDR1 and CDR2 from the germline V gene are MNHEY and SMNVEV (reference sequence). The CDR3 has 16 amino acids. V was pared by 6 bases and J by 3 bases, with 15 bases between. DNA for the CDR3: TGTGCCAGCAGGGAGGATTCAGGGGACTATAATTCACCCCTCCACTTT. Translation: CASREDSGDYNSPLHF.

V and J are TRBV19 and TRBJ2-6; D may be TRBD2 (5 bases). V was shortened by 0 bases and J by 0 bases, with 15 bases between the two germline ends. Germline values: CDR1 LNHDA, CDR2 SQIVND (reference sequence). The CDR3 is 19 residues long. This chain's CDR3 is CASSIEWASGTSGANVLTF. The CDR3 nucleotides read TGTGCCAGTAGTATAGAGTGGGCGTCGGGAACCTCTGGGGCCAACGTCCTGACTTTC.

The chain uses TRBV9 and TRBJ1-6; D perhaps matches TRBD1 (5 bases). The CDR3 loop spans 16 amino acids. Germline loops: CDR1 SGDLS, CDR2 YYNGEE. Trimming stripped 3 bases from V and 10 bases from J, with 20 bases between. DNA of the CDR3: TGTGCCAGCAGCGCAGGTACCGGGCAGGGAGGGTCACCCCTCCACTTT. Translating gives CASSAGTGQGGSPLHF.

V and J are TRBV7-8 and TRBJ2-7; TRBD1 matches 7 bases. With V trimmed by 4 bases and J by 3 bases, 9 bases remained unmatched. Germline CDR1 SGHVS, CDR2 FQNEAQ. This CDR3 has 15 amino acids. The CDR3, as DNA: TGTGCCAGCAGCTCCTCCTTGGGACAGAGCTACGAGCAGTACTTC. It translates to CASSSSLGQSYEQYF.

This sequence joins TRBV27 and TRBJ1-1, with TRBD1 identical over 7 bases. Germline V gene data show CDR1 as MNHEY and CDR2 as SMNVEV (reference sequence). V shed 4 bases and J 1 base; nucleotides not matched to a gene: 6. The CDR3 totals 15 residues. CDR3 region: CASSSSRTGNTEAFF. The CDR3 bases are TGTGCCAGCAGTTCTAGCAGGACAGGGAACACTGAAGCTTTCTTT.

The J gene is TRBJ2-5, the V gene TRBV10-3; 10 bases line up with TRBD1. This CDR3 contains 15 residues. Germline-derived CDR1 and CDR2 are ENHRY and SYGVKD. The V segment lost 3 bases and the J segment 5 bases; nucleotides outside the gene matches: 6. The chain's CDR3 is CAISDRDRGTETQYF. DNA for the CDR3: TGTGCCATCAGTGACCGGGACAGGGGAACTGAGACCCAGTACTTC.

This chain connects TRBV5-1 to TRBJ2-1; D perhaps matches TRBD1 (6 bases). This CDR3 is built from 12 residues. Trimming left V 3 bases short and J 9 bases short, with 10 bases between. Germline CDR1 reads SGHRS; CDR2 reads YFSETQ. The CDR3 spells CASSSRDIEQFF. DNA for the CDR3: TGCGCCAGCAGCTCCCGGGACATTGAGCAGTTCTTC.

The chain joins TRBV5-6 to TRBJ1-5; the D gene is possibly TRBD1 (6 bases). Per germline, CDR1 SGHDT and CDR2 YYEEEE. This CDR3 comprises 18 residues. Between the trimmed V and J ends, which lost 3 bases and 1 base, there was a span of 20 bases. The DNA for the CDR3 is TGTGCCAGCAGCTCGACGGGGAGGGGGATCCTAAGCAATCAGCCCCAGCATTTT. This translates into CASSSTGRGILSNQPQHF.

The chain joins TRBV10-3 to TRBJ1-1, with D possibly matching TRBD1 (5 bases). The CDR3 has 14 residues. Trimming took 10 bases from V and 5 from J, leaving 20 bases between them. Per the germline V gene, CDR1 is ENHRY and CDR2 is SYGVKD. This CDR3 reads CATEKDGGGTEAFF. CDR3 nucleotides: TGTGCCACAGAAAAGGACGGGGGGGGAACTGAAGCTTTCTTT.

The chain is built from TRBV9 and TRBJ1-1; 10 bases are shared with TRBD1. This CDR3 has 16 residues. J was trimmed by 2 bases and V by 0 bases; bases with no gene match: 4. CDR1 and CDR2 from the germline V gene are SGDLS and YYNGEE. CDR3 bases: TGTGCCAGCAGCGTAGGGACAGGGGGTGCTAACACTGAAGCTTTCTTT. It yields the protein CASSVGTGGANTEAFF.

J is TRBJ2-7 and V is TRBV11-2, with TRBD1 matching over 9 bases. The CDR3 is 15 amino acids. Per the germline V gene, CDR1 is SGHAT and CDR2 is FQNNGV. Trimming took 5 bases from V and 6 from J; bases not matched to a gene: 11. This CDR3 reads CASSRLRTGATEQYF. The CDR3, as DNA: TGTGCCAGCAGCAGACTTCGGACAGGGGCTACCGAGCAGTACTTC.

The rearrangement uses TRBV19 and TRBJ1-2; D is undetermined. CDR1 and CDR2 (germline): LNHDA, SQIVND (reference sequence). The CDR3 runs 13 residues. V was pared by 10 bases and J by 4 bases, with 16 bases between. CDR3 nucleotides: TGTGCCACCACCTCTCGAGAAGTCTATGGCTACACCTTC. Protein product: CATTSREVYGYTF.

V is TRBV9 and J is TRBJ1-6; D is uncertain. CDR1 and CDR2 from the germline V gene are SGDLS and YYNGEE. There are 14 residues in the CDR3. Between the trimmed V and J ends, which lost 5 bases and 10 bases, there was a span of 16 bases. CDR3 in amino acids: CASSGKEGSSPLHF. DNA for the CDR3: TGTGCCAGCAGTGGAAAGGAAGGGAGCTCACCCCTCCACTTT.

Notes on this clone: The junction departs from the called germline gene at one end, perhaps through a read error. The CDR3 here is CASSLGTLYEQFF. The DNA of the CDR3 is TGTGCTAGCAGCTTAGGTACCCTATATGAGCAGTTCTTC. The chain has TRBV7-7 and TRBJ2-1; D uncertain. The germline V gene has CDR1 SSHAT and CDR2 FNYEAQ (reference sequence). The CDR3 spans 13 residues. The whole variable domain, remainder taken from reference TRBV7-7 and TRBJ2-1, is GAGVSQSPRYKVTKRGQDVTLRCDPISSHATLYWYQQALGQGPEFLTYFNYEAQPDKSGLPSDRFSAERPEGSISTLTIQRTEQRDSAMYRCASSLGTLYEQFFGPGTRLTVL.

The sample holds a few counts of this clone. The J gene is TRBJ2-1, the V gene TRBV27; 8 bases fit TRBD2. The V and J ends lost 2 bases and 3 bases, in that order; junction bases with no gene match: 9. There are 17 residues in the CDR3. Germline CDR1 reads MNHEY; CDR2 reads SMNVEV (reference sequence). For the CDR3, the DNA is TGTGCCAGCAGTTTACGGGGCGGGGGGCTTTACTACAATGAGCAGTTCTTC. Translation gives CASSLRGGGLYYNEQFF.

The rearrangement uses TRBV18 and TRBJ1-2, with 8 bases matching TRBD1. From germline, CDR1 is KGHSH and CDR2 LQKENI. The CDR3 totals 13 residues. With V trimmed by 8 bases and J by 8 bases, 10 bases remained unmatched. The CDR3 is CASLKDRAEGYTF. CDR3 in DNA: TGTGCCAGCCTAAAGGACAGGGCGGAGGGCTACACCTTC.

The gene calls are TRBV27 and TRBJ1-2; 7 bases fit TRBD1. The CDR3 has 14 amino acids. In germline, CDR1 is MNHEY, CDR2 SMNVEV (reference sequence). Trimming at V came to 5 bases and at J to 4 bases, leaving 7 bases not matched to a gene. CDR3 residues: CASSPGRGPYGYTF. The DNA for the CDR3 is TGTGCCAGCAGTCCCGGTAGGGGGCCCTATGGCTACACCTTC.

Concerning this clone itself: The germline gene is not matched at one end of the junction; a read error may be the cause. The chain has TRBV7-9 and TRBJ2-7, with D uncertain. This CDR3 has 12 residues. The V gene's germline CDR1 is SEHNR and CDR2 FQNEAQ (reference sequence). The CDR3 here is CSSSLREYEQYF. The CDR3 bases are TGTTCCAGCAGCTTACGAGAGTACGAGCAGTACTTC.

The chain has TRBV6-6 and TRBJ1-2; a weak D match, TRBD1 (6 bases). This CDR3 comprises 16 residues. Germline-derived CDR1 and CDR2 are MNHNY and SVGAGI (reference sequence). V shed 6 bases and J shed 5 bases, with 22 bases lying between them. The CDR3 bases are TGTGCCAGCAGCCAAAAGACAGGACAGACGGGATATGGCTACACCTTC. Residues: CASSQKTGQTGYGYTF.

The chain uses TRBV2 and TRBJ2-5; 8 bases map to TRBD1. The CDR3 covers 15 residues. CDR1 and CDR2 (germline): SNHLY, FYNNEI. J lost 6 bases, V lost 6 bases, and 12 bases had no gene match. The CDR3 sequence: CASRDALGRGQTQYF. Here the CDR3 DNA reads TGTGCCAGCAGAGACGCGCTGGGCAGGGGGCAGACCCAGTACTTC.

The chain employs TRBV2 and TRBJ1-1, with unresolved D. V dropped 4 bases and J dropped 4 bases, with 22 bases sitting between them. CDR3 size: 17 residues. Germline CDR1 is SNHLY and CDR2 is FYNNEI. The CDR3 reads CASSVLTSGWRGTEAFF. CDR3 DNA sequence: TGTGCCAGCAGTGTACTAACCTCGGGGTGGAGAGGCACTGAAGCTTTCTTT.

Worth noting for this clone: Its ends do not fully match the called genes, so a read error is possible. V gene TRBV14 combines with J gene TRBJ1-2; 7 nucleotides align to TRBD1. CDR3 length: 14 amino acids. Germline V gene sequence: CDR1 SGHDN, CDR2 FVKESK. The chain's CDR3 is CASSQDQNARGQSF. The CDR3 DNA is TGTGCCAGCAGCCAAGATCAAAATGCAAGGGGGCAAAGCTTC.

This chain links TRBV6-5 with TRBJ1-2, with D uncertain. V was clipped by 10 bases and J by 5 bases, with 14 bases between them. The germline gives CDR1 MNHEY, CDR2 SVGAGI. This CDR3 is built from 12 residues. The CDR3 nucleotides are TGTGCCACTTTCCTCTACGGGTATGGCTACACCTTC. Its protein is CATFLYGYGYTF.

J is TRBJ2-3 and V is TRBV4-2; 10 positions agree with TRBD2. The CDR3 spans 16 residues. CDR1 and CDR2 from the germline V gene are LGHNA and YNFKEQ. The V segment lost 1 base and the J segment 6 bases; nucleotides outside the gene matches: 7. In DNA, the CDR3 is TGTGCCAGCAGCCAAGCGACAGCGGGGGGGCCGGATACGCAGTATTTT. It specifies CASSQATAGGPDTQYF.